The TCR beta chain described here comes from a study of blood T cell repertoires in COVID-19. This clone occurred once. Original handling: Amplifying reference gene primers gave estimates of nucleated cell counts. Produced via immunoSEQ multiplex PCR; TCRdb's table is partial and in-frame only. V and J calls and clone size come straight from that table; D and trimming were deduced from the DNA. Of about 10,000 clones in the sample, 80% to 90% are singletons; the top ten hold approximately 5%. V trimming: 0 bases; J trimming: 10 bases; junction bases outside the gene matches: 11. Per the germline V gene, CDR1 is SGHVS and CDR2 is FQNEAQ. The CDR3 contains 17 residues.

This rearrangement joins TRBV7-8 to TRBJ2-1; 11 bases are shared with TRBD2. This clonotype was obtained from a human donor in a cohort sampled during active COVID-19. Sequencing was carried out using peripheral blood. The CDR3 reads CASSLAIGTSGLQEQFF. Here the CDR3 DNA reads TGTGCCAGCAGCTTAGCGATCGGGACTAGCGGACTCCAAGAGCAGTTCTTC.